This is a list of T cell receptor beta chains from one sample in a study of early stage breast cancer tumors. Here immunoSEQ multiplex PCR was the method, and the copy in TCRdb shows in-frame clones only, minus some. The sample has some 6,000 clones, roughly 78% seen once; the top ten hold roughly 11%. Material: normal breast tissue next to the tumor. All receptors derive from a person in their 70s with breast cancer. Both conserved end residues are part of each CDR3.

V gene	J gene	CDR3 protein
TRBV19	TRBJ1-5	CASSISSPQANQPQHF
TRBV7-2	TRBJ1-2	CASSSMGQGARGYGYTF
TRBV25-1	TRBJ1-6	CASSDPGYNSPLHF
TRBV30	TRBJ1-1	CAWSLGQGTAFF
TRBV19	TRBJ2-3	CASSWDRGVGLDTQYF
TRBV7-9	TRBJ2-3	CASSLGGAQDTQYF
TRBV30	TRBJ2-7	CAWRGRQGSGYEQYF
TRBV6-1	TRBJ1-1	CASSSTGRDTEAFF
TRBV30	TRBJ1-2	CAWSAGQGRDYTF
TRBV5-5	TRBJ1-2	CASSFVSGGDGYTF
TRBV4-3	TRBJ1-5	CASSQGSSNQPQHF
TRBV7-2	TRBJ2-5	CASNSMGHSQETQYF
TRBV9	TRBJ2-1	CASSAGGITYNEQFF
TRBV9	TRBJ2-7	CASSVELAGTYEQYF
TRBV6-6	TRBJ2-4	CASRTAGLAKNIQYF
TRBV5-1	TRBJ1-4	CASSFGEGAYEKLFF
TRBV11-2	TRBJ2-7	CASKGYGTGKYF
TRBV7-6	TRBJ2-1	CASSSGQYNNEQFF
TRBV6-1	TRBJ2-7	CASSELRGPRYEQYF
TRBV7-9	TRBJ1-1	CASSLDRTGGLGFF
TRBV28	TRBJ1-5	CASSIRTGGLQPQHF
TRBV2	TRBJ2-1	CASRELAGGAWNEQFF
TRBV29-1	TRBJ1-2	CSVEQGAQDGYTF
TRBV6-1	TRBJ2-1	CASSEPALAGGYNEQFF
TRBV9	TRBJ2-1	CASSAPGSAARGEQFF
TRBV7-2	TRBJ2-2	CASSLGQGTGELFF
TRBV25-1	TRBJ2-7	CASSEASYEQYF
TRBV2	TRBJ1-1	CASSVQGYTEAFF
TRBV19	TRBJ1-6	CASSIGETGGRSPLHF
TRBV5-1	TRBJ2-7	CASSYRMAGQGYEQYF
TRBV28	TRBJ1-2	CASSLSPGGGDYGYTF
TRBV4-1	TRBJ1-2	CASSQDLGLGYTF
TRBV10-2	TRBJ1-4	CASRSPAYEKLFF
TRBV27	TRBJ1-2	CASSPPPARADTYGYTF
TRBV19	TRBJ1-2	CASSTGYGYTF
TRBV27	TRBJ1-2	CASSATGLVGYTF
TRBV11-3	TRBJ1-3	CASSPGFSGNTIYF
TRBV4-2	TRBJ2-7	CASSQEGGTSEYEQYF
TRBV6-5	TRBJ1-1	CASSYGTGDAEAFF
TRBV29-1	TRBJ2-1	CSVEDPGRSSYNEQFF
TRBV19	TRBJ1-6	CASRGQGVSPLHF
TRBV30	TRBJ1-2	CAEDSFYGYTF
TRBV4-1	TRBJ2-4	CASSPELDFRNIQYF
TRBV7-2	TRBJ2-2	CASRRGANTGELFF
TRBV5-1	TRBJ2-6	CASSLALSGANVLTF